This T cell receptor beta chain was recovered during a study of sequential checkpoint blockade in melanoma (dated by TCRdb to about 2019). Regarding the complete study: In a 1:1 randomization, patients received either first-line nivolumab then ipilimumab (arm A) or ipilimumab then nivolumab (arm B). Maintenance nivolumab came after both trial sequences. The investigation overall reported the following: Larger, independent patient cohorts are needed to validate the response-prediction model that combines TCR metrics and mutation burden.

The sample's treatment or condition label, in plain terms: randomized to nivolumab then ipilimumab (arm A) or the reverse (arm B). No trial patient had received prior DNA-damaging chemotherapy. A FACS Aria II flow cytometer was used to sort live CD3+CD8+ cells that were negative for CD19 and CD56 from thawed PBMCs. Samples were obtained from patients with melanoma enrolled in CheckMate 064, a randomized, open-label phase II trial of sequential checkpoint blockade. Peripheral blood mononuclear cells were collected by leukapheresis, purified using Ficoll-Paque, and frozen in human serum containing approximately 9.1% DMSO. Right after sorting, the blood CD3+CD8+ cells were verified to be >95% pure, and DNA extraction followed. CDR1 and CDR2 are read off the germline V gene (reference sequence) as MNHEY and SMNVEV. Taken from cysteine to phenylalanine, the CDR3 has 14 residues. Just the 42-base CDR3 DNA is kept, in frame starting at base 1. After removal of 3 bases from V and 7 bases from J, the junction retains 1 base not matched to a gene.

About this clone: Its antigen is unknown. No base quality information exists; no much larger clone differs at one position.

TCRbeta CDR3 regions were immunosequenced from genomic DNA with the immunoSEQ Assay. Genomic DNA was amplified by bias-controlled multiplex PCR before high-throughput sequencing. Per the authors' processing: To quantify the absolute abundance of each unique TCRbeta CDR3 region, the sequences were collapsed and filtered. Clonality was defined as 1 minus Pielou's evenness and was calculated using productive rearrangements only. A previously published method was used to identify clones with significantly greater frequencies in on-treatment samples than in baseline samples. TCRdb limited this immuneACCESS table to in-frame rearrangements with V and J called. A share of clones is missing; checked studies link under half to unresolved V genes, and the rest is unexplained. The DNA was the basis for D and trimming; V, J and clone size are from that table. Counted in this sample were some 25,000 clones; around three quarters of them appeared once. Jointly, the top ten make up about an eighth of the sample.

The chain joins TRBV27 to TRBJ2-1; 12 central nucleotides agree with TRBD2. This receptor was identified in a human donor with melanoma. This specimen consisted of CD8+ T cells sorted from blood (inferred from file names), obtained from a patient given nivolumab and ipilimumab in sequence. The CDR3 amino acid sequence is: CASSFTSGGNEQFF. The DNA is TGTGCCAGCAGTTTTACTAGCGGGGGGAATGAGCAGTTCTTC.